This passage covers 14 T cell receptor beta chains from one sample sequenced in a study of blood T cell repertoires in COVID-19. Clones were sequenced by immunoSEQ multiplex PCR, and TCRdb holds only the in-frame ones, with some missing. The table has about 97,000 clones, around 87% seen once. Sample: peripheral blood. Source of these receptors: a woman aged 30 to 39 with acute or convalescent COVID-19.

This clone was detected once. V is TRBV9 and J is TRBJ1-6; possibly TRBD1 for D (6 bases). V was shortened by 4 bases and J by 8 bases, with 13 bases between the two germline ends. Germline CDR1 SGDLS, CDR2 YYNGEE. The CDR3 spans 14 residues. The CDR3 DNA is TGTGCCAGCAGCAATACAGGGACGGATTCACCCCTCCACTTT. This translates into CASSNTGTDSPLHF.

V usage is TRBV6-5 and J usage is TRBJ1-4, with D unclear. In germline, CDR1 is MNHEY, CDR2 SVGAGI. Trimming shortened V by 7 bases and J by 6 bases, and 12 bases separated the two germline ends. This CDR3 is 13 amino acids long. CDR3 sequence reads: CASNSLKDEKLFF. CDR3 sequence (DNA): TGTGCCAGCAACAGTCTAAAGGATGAAAAACTGTTTTTT.

There are a few counts of this clone. The J gene is TRBJ2-3, the V gene TRBV7-9, with 7 bases lining up with TRBD1. Germline CDR1 and CDR2: SEHNR and FQNEAQ (reference sequence). Unmatched junction bases numbered 16, after V lost 6 bases and J lost 13 bases. This CDR3 has 14 residues. The CDR3 sequence is CASRDDWTGQTEYF. The CDR3 DNA reads as TGTGCCAGCAGGGACGATTGGACAGGTCAAACGGAGTATTTT.

The J gene is TRBJ2-1, the V gene TRBV2, with 14 bases fitting TRBD2. The CDR3 sequence is 18 residues long. Germline V gives CDR1 SNHLY, CDR2 FYNNEI. The DNA for the CDR3 is TGTGCGAGGGGGCAAGGACTAGCGGGGGGACCCACCCCGACTGAGCAGTTCTTC. This codes for CARGQGLAGGPTPTEQFF.

This clone has only one observation. The rearrangement uses TRBV6-5 and TRBJ1-5; TRBD1 matches at 9 bases. After removal of 11 bases from V and 3 bases from J, the junction contained 5 bases not matched to a gene. The CDR3 length is 13 residues. Germline loops: CDR1 MNHEY, CDR2 SVGAGI. The CDR3 nucleotides read TGTGCCTGCCGACAGGGGGTCAATCAGCCCCAGCATTTT. It translates to CACRQGVNQPQHF.

The rearrangement uses TRBV2 and TRBJ1-6, with D maybe TRBD1 (5 bases). In germline, CDR1 is SNHLY, CDR2 FYNNEI. The CDR3 extends over 14 amino acids. V was clipped by 6 bases and J by 7 bases, with 13 bases between them. The CDR3 is CASSQLTVNSPLHF. As DNA, the CDR3 is TGTGCCAGCAGCCAACTGACAGTAAATTCACCCCTCCACTTT.

This sequence joins TRBV2 and TRBJ2-3; 16 positions match TRBD2. Germline trimming cut 1 base from V and 3 bases from J; bases unmatched to any gene: 4. The germline V gene has CDR1 SNHLY and CDR2 FYNNEI. The CDR3 loop spans 18 amino acids. The CDR3 spells CASSEVGLAGGSTDTQYF. CDR3 sequence (DNA): TGTGCCAGCAGTGAAGTGGGACTAGCGGGGGGGAGTACAGATACGCAGTATTTT.

This clone has a handful of counts. The chain couples TRBV5-6 to TRBJ2-7; the D gene is possibly TRBD1 (5 bases). With 1 base removed from V and 0 bases from J, the gap between germline ends came to 8 bases. Germline V CDR1 and CDR2: SGHDT, YYEEEE. This CDR3 has 14 amino acids. The CDR3: CASSLRDSSYEQYF. DNA of the CDR3: TGTGCCAGCAGCTTGCGTGACAGCTCCTACGAGCAGTACTTC. Based on the CDR3 plus reference TRBV5-6 and TRBJ2-7, the full variable domain is DAGVTQSPTHLIKTRGQQVTLRCSPKSGHDTVSWYQQALGQGPQFIFQYYEEEERQRGNFPDRFSGHQFPNYSSELNVNALLLGDSALYLCASSLRDSSYEQYFGPGTRLTVT.

The V and J genes are TRBV28 and TRBJ2-1, with 11 bases matching TRBD2. The ends lost 4 bases at V and 6 bases at J; junction bases unmatched: 5. Looked up from germline, CDR1 is MDHEN and CDR2 is SYDVKM. The CDR3 has 15 amino acids. The CDR3 region is CASSYVAGGINEQFF. The CDR3 bases are TGTGCCAGCAGTTACGTAGCGGGGGGGATCAATGAGCAGTTCTTC.

For the CDR3, the DNA is TGTGCCAGCAGCAACCGGGACAGGGGTAATGAAAAACTGTTTTTT. Translating gives CASSNRDRGNEKLFF. This chain joins TRBV7-8 and TRBJ1-4, with 10 bases aligning to TRBD1. Germline trimming cut 5 bases from V and 4 bases from J; bases unmatched to any gene: 4. This CDR3 comprises 15 residues. CDR1 and CDR2 (germline): SGHVS, FQNEAQ. Full variable domain (missing parts from reference TRBV7-8 and TRBJ1-4): GAGVSQSPRYKVAKRGQDVALRCDPISGHVSLFWYQQALGQGPEFLTYFQNEAQLDKSGLPSDRFFAERPEGSVSTLKIQRTQQEDSAVYLCASSNRDRGNEKLFFGSGTQLSVL.

The chain uses TRBV10-3 and TRBJ2-2, with 8 bases identical to TRBD2. Germline V gene sequence: CDR1 ENHRY, CDR2 SYGVKD. The CDR3 totals 17 residues. Trimming cost V 4 bases and J 5 bases; bases outside gene matches: 12. The DNA for the CDR3 is TGTGCCATCAGTGCGACCGCCGGGGGGGCTTCAACCGGGGAGCTGTTTTTT. Translated, it gives CAISATAGGASTGELFF.

The chain links TRBV6-5 to TRBJ1-2, with TRBD1 matching 7 bases. V lost 5 bases and J lost 4; bases outside the gene matches: 7. CDR3 length: 14 amino acids. Germline V CDR1 and CDR2: MNHEY, SVGAGI. CDR3 protein: CASSPTTGFYGYTF. The CDR3 bases are TGTGCCAGCAGTCCGACGACAGGGTTCTATGGCTACACCTTC.

CDR3 region: CAISEGSGSKHGNTEAFF. The CDR3 coding sequence is TGTGCCATCAGTGAGGGCTCAGGGTCAAAACACGGGAACACTGAAGCTTTCTTT. V and J are TRBV10-3 and TRBJ1-1, with D possibly matching TRBD1 (5 bases). The CDR3 covers 18 residues. Trimming took off 2 bases at V and 1 base at J, with 20 bases between the two ends. Looked up from germline, CDR1 is ENHRY and CDR2 is SYGVKD.

The V and J genes are TRBV15 and TRBJ1-3; D is possibly TRBD1 (5 bases). This CDR3 has 16 residues. V lost 1 base to trimming and J lost 0 bases, with 10 bases between them. Germline V gene sequence: CDR1 LNHNV, CDR2 YYDKDF (reference sequence). The CDR3 sequence: CATSRGGVISGNTIYF. CDR3 nucleotides: TGTGCCACCAGCAGAGGGGGGGTAATCTCTGGAAACACCATATATTTT. Filled out from reference TRBV15 and TRBJ1-3, the complete variable domain reads DAMVIQNPRYQVTQFGKPVTLSCSQTLNHNVMYWYQQKSSQAPKLLFHYYDKDFNNEADTPDNFQSRRPNTSFCFLDIRSPGLGDTAMYLCATSRGGVISGNTIYFGEGSWLTVV.